This entry features one T cell receptor (beta chain) sequence. Data came from immunoSEQ multiplex PCR; TCRdb stores just in-frame clones and leaves some out. Of 16,000 or so clones listed, 65% to 75% were seen once; the top ten hold approximately 16%. The sample comes from a study of PD-1 and CTLA-4 blockade in melanoma. The CDR3 runs 14 residues. Trimming stripped 4 bases from V and 2 bases from J, with 12 bases between. The V gene's germline CDR1 is SGDLS and CDR2 YYNGEE. The sequences come from CD8+ T cells from peripheral blood, collected before anti-PD-1 treatment. The V and J genes are TRBV9 and TRBJ1-1; no clear D. The sequence derives from a human donor with melanoma. CDR3 nucleotides: TGTGCCAGCAGCACCTACAAAGATAACACTGAAGCTTTCTTT. This gives the protein CASSTYKDNTEAFF. The complete variable domain, with remaining parts taken from reference TRBV9 and TRBJ1-1, reads DSGVTQTPKHLITATGQRVTLRCSPRSGDLSVYWYQQSLDQGLQFLIQYYNGEERAKGNILERFSAQQFPDLHSELNLSSLELGDSALYFCASSTYKDNTEAFFGQGTRLTVV.